These 18 T cell receptor beta chains came from one sample sequenced in a study of shared clonotypes between healthy human individuals. Measured with immunoSEQ multiplex PCR; TCRdb has only the in-frame clones, and not every one. This sample has about 2.4 million clones, with 93% found just once. The sequenced sample consisted of naive CD4+ T cells from PBMCs. Subset in this sample: CD45RA+ positively selected. These receptors all stem from a man in his late teens or twenties in good health. Some clones in this sample may be carry-over from other donors' samples.

As for this clone: The same CDR3 arises from other DNA sequences in this sample as well. The chain is built from TRBV29-1 and TRBJ2-6; D could derive from TRBD1 or TRBD2 (5 bases each). CDR1 and CDR2 (germline): SQVTM, ANQGSEA. V was shortened by 5 bases and J by 1 base, with 9 bases between the two germline ends. This CDR3 spans 14 amino acids. The CDR3 loop reads CSVSGGSGANVLTF. The CDR3 DNA reads as TGCAGCGTTTCTGGGGGTTCTGGGGCCAACGTCCTGACTTTC. Filled out from reference TRBV29-1 and TRBJ2-6, the complete variable domain reads SAVISQKPSRDICQRGTSLTIQCQVDSQVTMMFWYRQQPGQSLTLIATANQGSEATYESGFVIDKFPISRPNLTFSTLTVSNMSPEDSSIYLCSVSGGSGANVLTFGAGSRLTVL.

This clone has more than one count but fewer than ten. The chain combines TRBV6-4 with TRBJ1-5; D is unclear. Germline V CDR1 and CDR2: MRHNA, SNTAGT. This CDR3 contains 13 residues. V dropped 5 bases and J dropped 3 bases, with 8 bases sitting between them. In DNA, the CDR3 is TGTGCCAGCAGTCCGGTTATCAATCAGCCCCAGCATTTT. It translates to CASSPVINQPQHF.

The genes are TRBV5-6 and TRBJ1-1, with a weak D call TRBD1 (6 bases). The CDR3 covers 13 residues. In germline, CDR1 is SGHDT, CDR2 YYEEEE. V gave up 4 bases and J gave up 3 bases, with 10 bases separating them. CDR3 sequence reads: CASSGTGHTEAFF. CDR3 bases: TGTGCCAGCAGCGGTACAGGGCACACTGAAGCTTTCTTT.

The rearrangement joins TRBV7-2 to TRBJ2-2; 11 bases agree with TRBD2. The CDR3 has 17 residues. The V gene's germline CDR1 is SGHTA and CDR2 FQGNSA. V gave up 1 base and J gave up 5 bases; unmatched junction bases: 6. The CDR3 sequence: CASSLGLAGGLTGELFF. CDR3 coding DNA: TGTGCCAGCAGCTTAGGGCTAGCGGGAGGTTTGACCGGGGAGCTGTTTTTT.

CDR3 region: CAWGRDFEQFF. In nucleotides, the CDR3 is TGTGCCTGGGGACGGGACTTCGAGCAGTTCTTC. The chain has TRBV30 and TRBJ2-1; TRBD2 might be the D (6 bases). From germline, CDR1 is GTSNPN and CDR2 SVGIG (reference sequence). This CDR3 contains 11 residues. Deletions cut 5 bases from V and 10 bases from J, with 12 bases between. The full variable domain, completed using reference TRBV30 and TRBJ2-1, is SQTIHQWPATLVQPVGSPLSLECTVEGTSNPNLYWYRQAAGRGLQLLFYSVGIGQISSEVPQNLSASRPQDRQFILSSKKLLLSDSGFYLCAWGRDFEQFFGPGTRLTVL.

The V call is TRBV12-2, the J call TRBJ2-7; the table's D call, TRBD1, was not checked against the DNA. TRBV12-2 is tagged as a pseudogene. The CDR3 is 16 amino acids. The CDR3 DNA follows: TGTGCAAGTCGCTTAGACAGGTGTCTTAGCTCCTACGAGCAGTACTTC. Its protein product is CASRLDRCLSSYEQYF.

The chain is built from TRBV30 and TRBJ2-5; 10 positions match TRBD1. The CDR3 length is 16 residues. J lost 9 bases, V lost 1 base, and 14 bases had no gene match. Germline CDR1 GTSNPN, CDR2 SVGIG (reference sequence). The CDR3 spells CAWSGAGQGLILAQYF. For the CDR3, the DNA is TGTGCCTGGAGTGGAGCGGGACAGGGGCTAATCCTGGCCCAGTACTTC.

The chain recombines TRBV6-6 with TRBJ2-5; 8 positions match TRBD2. The CDR3 runs 14 residues. V dropped 10 bases and J dropped 4; count of bases not matched to a gene: 11. Germline V lookup: CDR1 MNHNY, CDR2 SVGAGI (reference sequence). CDR3 bases: TGTGCCACCGGGGCACGGCTAGCGGGAGAGACCCAGTACTTC. Protein product: CATGARLAGETQYF.

This chain uses TRBV7-2 with TRBJ2-3; D might be TRBD2 (5 bases). V lost 6 bases and J 6 bases, leaving 10 bases between the germline ends. CDR3 size: 12 residues. Germline CDR1 is SGHTA and CDR2 is FQGNSA. In nucleotides, the CDR3 is TGTGCCAGCAGTTCCACTAGGGATACGCAGTATTTT. It codes for CASSSTRDTQYF. Using reference TRBV7-2 and TRBJ2-3 for the parts outside the CDR3, the full variable domain is GAGVSQSPSNKVTEKGKDVELRCDPISGHTALYWYRQSLGQGLEFLIYFQGNSAPDKSGLPSDRFSAERTGGSVSTLTIQRTQQEDSAVYLCASSSTRDTQYFGPGTRLTVL.

The chain is built from TRBV7-9 and TRBJ2-7, with D maybe TRBD2 (5 bases). The germline V gene has CDR1 SEHNR and CDR2 FQNEAQ (reference sequence). V was cut by 5 bases and J by 6 bases, with 20 bases left in between. CDR3 size: 15 residues. CDR3 sequence reads: CASSRTTTGLSEQYF. The CDR3 bases are TGTGCCAGCAGCCGGACGACAACCGGACTTAGCGAGCAGTACTTC.

The V call is TRBV5-4, the J call TRBJ1-2; 8 bases fit TRBD1. The germline V gene has CDR1 SGHNT and CDR2 YYREEE (reference sequence). V was pared by 0 bases and J by 8 bases, with 6 bases of the junction left unmatched. The CDR3 extends over 14 amino acids. The CDR3 reads CASSLDRTGNGYTF. CDR3 DNA sequence: TGTGCCAGCAGCTTGGACCGGACAGGGAACGGCTACACCTTC.

The chain combines TRBV28 with TRBJ2-1, with 13 bases aligning to TRBD2. Germline lookup yields CDR1 MDHEN and CDR2 SYDVKM. V dropped 6 bases and J dropped 15; count of bases not matched to a gene: 11. The CDR3 runs 14 residues. CDR3 protein: CASSDRLAGGSAFF. As DNA, the CDR3 is TGTGCCAGCAGCGATCGACTAGCGGGAGGCTCGGCGTTCTTC.

The chain has TRBV11-2 and TRBJ2-7; TRBD1 is a possible D gene (5 bases). This CDR3 region has 15 residues. Germline CDR1 is SGHAT and CDR2 is FQNNGV. Between the trimmed V and J ends, which lost 0 bases and 0 bases, there was a span of 9 bases. The CDR3 nucleotides read TGTGCCAGCAGCTTAGAGGCAGGGCACTCCTACGAGCAGTACTTC. The encoded protein is CASSLEAGHSYEQYF.

V is TRBV7-2 and J is TRBJ2-3, with 16 bases matching TRBD2. The germline V gene has CDR1 SGHTA and CDR2 FQGNSA. CDR3 length: 18 residues. V dropped 5 bases and J dropped 6; count of bases not matched to a gene: 11. The CDR3 loop reads CASSPLGLAGGGSDTQYF. DNA for the CDR3: TGTGCCAGCAGCCCCTTGGGACTAGCGGGAGGGGGTTCGGATACGCAGTATTTT. Full variable domain (outside the CDR3, taken from reference TRBV7-2 and TRBJ2-3): GAGVSQSPSNKVTEKGKDVELRCDPISGHTALYWYRQSLGQGLEFLIYFQGNSAPDKSGLPSDRFSAERTGGSVSTLTIQRTQQEDSAVYLCASSPLGLAGGGSDTQYFGPGTRLTVL.

The chain links TRBV27 to TRBJ2-3, with a tentative D call TRBD2 (6 bases). The V gene lost 2 bases and the J gene lost 6 bases, with 9 bases spanning the gap. The germline V gene has CDR1 MNHEY and CDR2 SMNVEV (reference sequence). The CDR3 length is 13 residues. The CDR3 nucleotides are TGTGCCAGCAGTTTAGCGGGGCGGGATACGCAGTATTTT. Its translation: CASSLAGRDTQYF.

This clone was detected only once. The CDR3 sequence: CASSPRQGRNEKLFF. CDR3 bases: TGTGCCAGCAGTCCACGACAGGGGAGAAATGAAAAACTGTTTTTT. The gene calls are TRBV6-1 and TRBJ1-4; TRBD1 matches at 8 bases. V lost 5 bases, J lost 5 bases, and 7 bases stayed unmatched. The CDR3 is 15 residues long. The germline V gene encodes CDR1 MNHNS and CDR2 SASEGT.

This rearrangement joins TRBV2 to TRBJ1-3; TRBD1 is a possible D gene (5 bases). Trimming pared 6 bases from V and 2 bases from J, leaving 8 bases between. From germline, CDR1 is SNHLY and CDR2 FYNNEI. The length of the CDR3 is 13 residues. For the CDR3, the DNA is TGTGCCAGCAGGAGACAGACTGGAAACACCATATATTTT. This codes for CASRRQTGNTIYF.

The rearrangement uses TRBV11-2 and TRBJ2-3, with 7 bases aligning to TRBD2. This CDR3 comprises 17 residues. J gave up 2 bases and V 5 bases, and 13 bases lay outside the gene matches. Germline V gene data show CDR1 as SGHAT and CDR2 as FQNNGV. The CDR3 bases are TGTGCCAGCAGCCGGAGGAGCGGGACTGGGGCCACAGATACGCAGTATTTT. This sequence encodes CASSRRSGTGATDTQYF.